This T cell receptor (beta chain) was observed in a study of T cell changes during pregnancy in multiple sclerosis. Sequencing was performed with immunoSEQ multiplex PCR; in TCRdb, only in-frame clones are kept and a portion is missing. The data show about 60,000 clones, with about nine tenths seen just once and approximately 2% held by the top ten. Here the sequenced sample was peripheral blood, taken in the second trimester of pregnancy. The clonotype was recovered from a female donor in good health, enrolled as a control in a pregnancy study.

This chain's CDR3 is CSVGLGANTEAFF. The CDR3 region has the DNA TGCAGCGTTGGCTTAGGGGCCAACACTGAAGCTTTCTTT. The chain joins TRBV29-1 to TRBJ1-1, with D possibly matching TRBD1 (5 bases). This CDR3 region has 13 residues. Germline lookup yields CDR1 SQVTM and CDR2 ANQGSEA. V gave up 4 bases and J gave up 2 bases, with 11 bases separating them. Based on the CDR3 plus reference TRBV29-1 and TRBJ1-1, the full variable domain is SAVISQKPSRDICQRGTSLTIQCQVDSQVTMMFWYRQQPGQSLTLIATANQGSEATYESGFVIDKFPISRPNLTFSTLTVSNMSPEDSSIYLCSVGLGANTEAFFGQGTRLTVV.